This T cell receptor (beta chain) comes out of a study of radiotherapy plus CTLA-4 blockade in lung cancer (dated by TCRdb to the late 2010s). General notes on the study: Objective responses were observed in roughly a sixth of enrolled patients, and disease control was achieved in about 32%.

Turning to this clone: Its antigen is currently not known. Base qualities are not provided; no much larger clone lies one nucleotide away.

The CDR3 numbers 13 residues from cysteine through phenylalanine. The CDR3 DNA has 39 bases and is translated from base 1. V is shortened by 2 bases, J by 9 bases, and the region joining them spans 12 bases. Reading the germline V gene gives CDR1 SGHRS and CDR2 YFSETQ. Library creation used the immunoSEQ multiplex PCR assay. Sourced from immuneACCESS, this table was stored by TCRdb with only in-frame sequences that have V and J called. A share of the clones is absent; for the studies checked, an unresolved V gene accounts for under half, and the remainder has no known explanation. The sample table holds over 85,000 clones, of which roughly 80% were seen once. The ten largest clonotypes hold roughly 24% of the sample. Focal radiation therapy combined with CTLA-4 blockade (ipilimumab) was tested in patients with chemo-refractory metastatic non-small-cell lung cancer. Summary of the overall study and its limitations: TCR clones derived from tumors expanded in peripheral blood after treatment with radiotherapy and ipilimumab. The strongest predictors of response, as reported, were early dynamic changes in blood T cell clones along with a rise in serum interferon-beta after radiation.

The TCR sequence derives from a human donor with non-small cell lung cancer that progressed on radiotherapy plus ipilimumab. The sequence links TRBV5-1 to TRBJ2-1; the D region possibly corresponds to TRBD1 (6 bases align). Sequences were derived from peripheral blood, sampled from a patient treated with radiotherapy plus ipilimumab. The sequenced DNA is TGCGCCAGCAGCTTTAATACAGGGAGTGAGCAGTTCTTC. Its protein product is CASSFNTGSEQFF. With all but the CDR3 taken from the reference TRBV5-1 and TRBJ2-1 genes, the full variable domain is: KAGVTQTPRYLIKTRGQQVTLSCSPISGHRSVSWYQQTPGQGLQFLFEYFSETQRNKGNFPGRFSGRQFSNSRSEMNVSTLELGDSALYLCASSFNTGSEQFFGPGTRLTVL.